Below are 10 T cell receptor beta chains sequenced from a single sample in a study of OX40 agonist ivuxolimab in advanced cancers. Libraries came from the immunoSEQ multiplex PCR assay. Sourced from immuneACCESS, this table was stored by TCRdb with only in-frame sequences that have V and J called. A share of the clones is absent; for the studies checked, an unresolved V gene accounts for under half, and the remainder has no known explanation. The table for this sample lists roughly 70,000 clones; about 86% of them were counted only once. Together, the top ten hold about 0.75% of the sample. Sequenced material: CD4+ or CD8+ T cells sorted from blood, taken in a trial of the OX40 agonist ivuxolimab. The source is an adult with an advanced solid tumor such as melanoma, head and neck, liver or kidney cancer.

The J gene is TRBJ2-3, the V gene TRBV4-3; 9 positions agree with TRBD1. The CDR3 loop spans 15 amino acids. Germline V gene data show CDR1 as LGHNA and CDR2 as YSLEER. The V and J ends lost 0 bases and 5 bases, in that order; junction bases with no gene match: 3. The CDR3 sequence is CASSQEGTGRDTQYF. CDR3 DNA sequence: TGCGCCAGCAGCCAAGAAGGGACAGGGAGAGATACGCAGTATTTT.

This clone was detected once. The V and J genes are TRBV4-1 and TRBJ1-4; a weak D match, TRBD1 (6 bases). The germline CDR1 and CDR2 sequences are MGHRA and YSYEKL. CDR3 length equals 16 residues. V lost 1 base and J lost 7, with 16 bases in between. CDR3 sequence: CASSQGYGGRGEKLFF. The DNA of the CDR3 is TGCGCCAGCAGCCAAGGTTACGGGGGGCGCGGTGAAAAACTGTTTTTT.

The J gene is TRBJ2-4, the V gene TRBV27, with 8 bases that match TRBD2. Looked up from germline, CDR1 is MNHEY and CDR2 is SMNVEV (reference sequence). The CDR3 extends over 15 amino acids. The V and J ends lost 8 bases and 6 bases, in that order; junction bases with no gene match: 12. The CDR3 nucleotides are TGTGCCAGCGGGGGTCTAGCGGGCGGGGGAAACATTCAGTACTTC. Residues: CASGGLAGGGNIQYF.

CDR3 loop: CASSERSFRGCGTDTQYF. The CDR3, as DNA: TGTGCCAGCAGCGAACGTAGCTTTCGGGGATGCGGCACAGATACGCAGTATTTT. This rearrangement joins TRBV21-1 to TRBJ2-3; the listed D gene, TRBD2, was not tested against the DNA. TRBV21-1 is a documented pseudogene. CDR3 length equals 18 residues.

V is TRBV6-5 and J is TRBJ2-1, with 10 positions matching TRBD1. Germline V gene data show CDR1 as MNHEY and CDR2 as SVGAGI. This CDR3 comprises 15 residues. With V trimmed by 7 bases and J by 7 bases, 10 bases remained unmatched. The CDR3 nucleotides read TGTGCCAGCACCAAATCCGGGACAGGGGTGAATGAGCAGTTCTTC. Its translation is CASTKSGTGVNEQFF.

The V gene is TRBV2, the J gene TRBJ2-7; no reliable D call. CDR3 length: 13 residues. CDR1 is SNHLY, CDR2 FYNNEI, per germline. Trimming stripped 2 bases from V and 3 bases from J, with 8 bases between. The CDR3 reads CASSERQNYEQYF. The DNA for the CDR3 is TGTGCCAGCAGTGAAAGGCAGAACTACGAGCAGTACTTC.

The V gene is TRBV28, the J gene TRBJ1-5; unclear D gene. The length of the CDR3 is 14 residues. Per germline, CDR1 MDHEN and CDR2 SYDVKM. Trimming shortened V by 5 bases and J by 2 bases, and 10 bases separated the two germline ends. CDR3: CASSPPFGNQPQHF. In DNA, the CDR3 is TGTGCCAGCAGTCCCCCATTCGGCAATCAGCCCCAGCATTTT.

The gene calls are TRBV28 and TRBJ2-3; 7 nucleotides line up with TRBD2. The CDR3 is 14 amino acids. J was trimmed by 1 base and V by 7 bases; bases with no gene match: 5. Germline CDR1 MDHEN, CDR2 SYDVKM. The CDR3 DNA sequence: TGTGCCAGCACACTAGCGTCGGGCACAGATACGCAGTATTTT. Translation: CASTLASGTDTQYF.

This chain uses TRBV30 with TRBJ2-3; no clear D gene. Germline V gene lookup returns CDR1 GTSNPN and CDR2 SVGIG (reference sequence). This CDR3 is built from 13 residues. Trimming took 3 bases from V and 0 from J, leaving 7 bases between them. CDR3 coding DNA: TGTGCCTGGAGGGCAACTAGCACAGATACGCAGTATTTT. Translating gives CAWRATSTDTQYF.

The rearrangement uses TRBV25-1 and TRBJ2-2; the match to TRBD1 covers 7 bases. With 6 bases clipped from V and 0 bases from J, the junction kept 10 bases outside the gene matches. The CDR3 runs to 17 residues. The germline CDR1 and CDR2 sequences are MGHDK and SYGVNS. DNA for the CDR3: TGTGCCAGCAGGAGCAACAGGGGACCCGCGAACACCGGGGAGCTGTTTTTT. Translation: CASRSNRGPANTGELFF.